This T cell receptor beta chain emerged from a study of T cell repertoires in cytomegalovirus infection. General observations from the study: It was HLA-C-restricted CMV-specific TCR beta clonotypes that dominated the response ex vivo.

TCRdb re-analysed the reads in MiXCR, keeping a single row per CDR3 protein. The table records approximately 990,000 distinct CDR3 sequences, 31% of them present only once. Concerning this clonotype: The antigen is unknown. Mismatch with germline at one junction end may stem from a read error.

The sequence was obtained from a human donor in good health (CMV status not recorded). Some clones in this sample may be carry-over from other donors' samples. This specimen was cultured CD8+ T cells from PBMCs, taken from culture after CMV antigen stimulation.

CDR3 sequence (DNA): TGTGCCAGCAGCTTGGAAGGGACTGGGGTAATTTTT. This encodes CASSLEGTGVIF. V is TRBV5-4 and J is TRBJ1-6; possibly TRBD1 for D (5 bases). Germline V lookup: CDR1 SGHNT, CDR2 YYREEE (reference sequence). The CDR3 sequence is 12 residues long.